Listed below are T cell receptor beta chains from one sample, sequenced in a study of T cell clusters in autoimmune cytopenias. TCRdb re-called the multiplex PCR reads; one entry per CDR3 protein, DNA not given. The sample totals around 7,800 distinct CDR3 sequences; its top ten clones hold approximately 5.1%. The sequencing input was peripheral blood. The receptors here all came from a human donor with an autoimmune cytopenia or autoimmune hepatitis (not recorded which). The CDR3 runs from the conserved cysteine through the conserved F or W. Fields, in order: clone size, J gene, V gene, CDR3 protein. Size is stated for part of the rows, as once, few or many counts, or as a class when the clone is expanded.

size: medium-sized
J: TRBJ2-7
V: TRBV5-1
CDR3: CASSWLAGGFGEQYF

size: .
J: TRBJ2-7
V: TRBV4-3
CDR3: CASSQDRGQRGVEQYF

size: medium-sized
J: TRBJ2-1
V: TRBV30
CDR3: CAWSIHSYNEQFF

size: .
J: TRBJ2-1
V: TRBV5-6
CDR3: CASSRGSPYNEQFF

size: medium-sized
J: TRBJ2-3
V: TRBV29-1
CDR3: CSVEVSYYTDTQYF

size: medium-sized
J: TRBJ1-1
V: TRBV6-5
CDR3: CASSSTGLMNTEAFF

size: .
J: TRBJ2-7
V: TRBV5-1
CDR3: CASSLAVQAGDEQYF

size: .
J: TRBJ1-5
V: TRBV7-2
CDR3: CASSLAHRYNQPQHF

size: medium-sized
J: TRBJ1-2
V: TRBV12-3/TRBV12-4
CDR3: CASRPDRGGSHGYTF

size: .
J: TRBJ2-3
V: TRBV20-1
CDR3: CSARGLAGGPHSEDTQYF

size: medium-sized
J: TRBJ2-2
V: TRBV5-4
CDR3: CASSGYAGGPKRTGELFF

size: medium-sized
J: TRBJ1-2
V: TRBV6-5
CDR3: CASSYSPGGYGYTF

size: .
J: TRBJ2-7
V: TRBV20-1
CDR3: CSASPGAGDEQYF

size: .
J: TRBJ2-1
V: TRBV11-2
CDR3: CASTSSVGAFF

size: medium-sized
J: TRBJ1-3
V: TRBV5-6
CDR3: CASSFALAGNTIYF

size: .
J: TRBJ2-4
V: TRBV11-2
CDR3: CASSSKLAGKNIQYF

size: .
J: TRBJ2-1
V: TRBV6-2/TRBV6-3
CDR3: CASSSPLAGYYNEQFF

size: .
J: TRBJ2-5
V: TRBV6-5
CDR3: CASSYFVAGQETQYF

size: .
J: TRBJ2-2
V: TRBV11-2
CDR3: CATLGDTGELFF

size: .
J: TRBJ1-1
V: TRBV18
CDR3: CASSPLLSFLGPEAFF

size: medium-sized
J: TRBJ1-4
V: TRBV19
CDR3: CASSREFDEKLFF

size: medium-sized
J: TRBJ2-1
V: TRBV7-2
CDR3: CASSLDQPRYYNEQFF

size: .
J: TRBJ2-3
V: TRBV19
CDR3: CASKTDSSTDTQYF

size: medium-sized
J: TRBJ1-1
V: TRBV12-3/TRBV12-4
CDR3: CASSWGGTEAFF

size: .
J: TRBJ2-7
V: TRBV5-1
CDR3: CASSLALGLPYDQQYF

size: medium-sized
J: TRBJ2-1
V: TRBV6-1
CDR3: CASSEGWTAVEDEQFF

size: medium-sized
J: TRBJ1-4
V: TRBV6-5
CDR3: CASRRTGGGLFF

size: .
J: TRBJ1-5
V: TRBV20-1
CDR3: CSAPRPGQGIQPQHF

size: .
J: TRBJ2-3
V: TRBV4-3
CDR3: CASSQDETGVSTDTQYF

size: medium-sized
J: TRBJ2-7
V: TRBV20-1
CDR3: CSASGGPNSYEQYF

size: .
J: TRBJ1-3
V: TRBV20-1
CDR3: CSASDKSSGNTIYF

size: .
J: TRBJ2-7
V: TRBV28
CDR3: CASSSRTGSGEQYF